Many counts were recorded for the clone carrying this T cell receptor beta chain. This CDR3 has 17 amino acids. The V segment lost 5 bases and the J segment 0 bases; nucleotides outside the gene matches: 8. Germline V gene data show CDR1 as SGHTA and CDR2 as FQGTGA. The entry originates in a study of regulatory T cells in long-lasting Graves disease. Libraries of TCR beta came from iRepertoire HTBI primers plus Arm-PCR of CDR3 regions. MiXCR, run by TCRdb on the multiplex PCR reads, gives a single entry per CDR3 protein. This sample has a few hundred thousand distinct CDR3 sequences, with roughly 18% found just once. Time point noted: newly diagnosed GD, antithyroid drugs for less than 3 months. Extracted PBMC RNA gave rise to the TCR library. This same sample was also part of a study on T cells in Graves' hyperthyroidism and ophthalmopathy.

Sample: peripheral blood mononuclear cells (PBMCs), taken at new diagnosis, from a patient treated with antithyroid drugs. V usage is TRBV7-3 and J usage is TRBJ2-2; 8 bases fit TRBD2. This clonotype was obtained from a woman in her thirties with Graves disease. The CDR3 coding sequence is TGTGCCAGCAGCATCAGCGGGGGAAATACGAACACCGGGGAGCTGTTTTTT. This translates into CASSISGGNTNTGELFF.